The rows below give T cell receptor beta chains drawn from one sample of a study of cytomegalovirus exposure and HLA in healthy donors. Data came from immunoSEQ multiplex PCR; TCRdb stores just in-frame clones and leaves some out. The sample has about 190,000 clones, roughly 73% seen once; the top ten hold roughly 2.1%. Sequences were obtained from PBMCs. These receptors originate from a woman in her twenties or thirties in good health and CMV-seropositive. The CDR3 runs from the conserved cysteine through the conserved F or W. The D gene is left open where the match is weak. Size tells how often a clone was seen (once, few, many) or the class of an expanded clone, and some rows leave it out.

v_call	j_call	d_call	clone_size	cdr3_nt	cdr3_aa
TRBV21-1	TRBJ1-5	.	.	TGTGCCAGCAAGCGACAGAAGGCCAATCAGCCCCAGCATTTT	CASKRQKANQPQHF
TRBV7-2	TRBJ2-1	TRBD2	.	TGTGCCAGCAGCTCTAGCGGGGCGGGGCTGTTCTTC	CASSSSGAGLFF
TRBV5-4	TRBJ2-1	TRBD2	.	TGTGCCAGCAGCTTGGGGACTAGCGGAGGATACAATGAGCAGTTCTTC	CASSLGTSGGYNEQFF
TRBV9	TRBJ1-5	.	.	TGTGCCAGCAGCGCCCAGGGAGCGGGTCAGCCCCAGCATTTT	CASSAQGAGQPQHF
TRBV15	TRBJ2-5	TRBD2	once	TGTGCCACCAGCAGAGATCGGGGGGGAAAGACCCAGTACTTC	CATSRDRGGKTQYF
TRBV5-1	TRBJ1-1	.	.	TGCGCCAGCAGCCAGGGACAGAACACTGAAGCTTTCTTT	CASSQGQNTEAFF
TRBV9	TRBJ2-3	TRBD2	.	TGTGCCAGCAGCGTAGGGGGGATTAGCGGGGCAGATACGCAGTATTTT	CASSVGGISGADTQYF
TRBV6-5	TRBJ1-4	.	.	TGTGCCAGCAGTTACCTCGGGACACGTGAAAAACTGTTTTTT	CASSYLGTREKLFF
TRBV5-1	TRBJ1-3	.	once	TGCGCCAGCAGCCCGGGGGGAAACACCATATATTTT	CASSPGGNTIYF
TRBV5-1	TRBJ1-3	.	.	TGCGCCAGCAGCCAAGGACAGTCCTCTGGAAACACCATATATTTT	CASSQGQSSGNTIYF
TRBV2	TRBJ1-4	.	.	TGTGCCAGCAGTCGTACGGGAGGTGAAAAACTGTTTTTT	CASSRTGGEKLFF
TRBV7-2	TRBJ2-1	TRBD2	.	TGTGCCAGCAGCTTTAACGGGGGGATATACAATGAGCAGTTCTTC	CASSFNGGIYNEQFF
TRBV7-2	TRBJ2-7	TRBD2	.	TGTGCCAGCAGCTTAACTAGCGGGGGGGCGTACGAGCAGTACTTC	CASSLTSGGAYEQYF
TRBV19	TRBJ2-2	.	.	TGTGCCAGTAGTGCGGGACTGAACACCGGGGAGCTGTTTTTT	CASSAGLNTGELFF
TRBV18	TRBJ1-2	TRBD1	.	TGTGCCAGCTCACTAGGACAGGGAGAGACCTATGGCTACACCTTC	CASSLGQGETYGYTF
TRBV5-1	TRBJ2-2	.	.	TGCGCCAGCAGCTGGGGGCTCTACACCGGGGAGCTGTTTTTT	CASSWGLYTGELFF
TRBV5-1	TRBJ2-7	TRBD2	.	TGCGCCAGCAGCTTCCGGACTAGCTTTGGCGAGCAGTACTTC	CASSFRTSFGEQYF
TRBV7-9	TRBJ1-1	.	.	TGTGCCAGCAGTCAGACAGGCCAAGCTTTCTTT	CASSQTGQAFF
TRBV4-3	TRBJ2-7	.	.	TGCGCCAGCAGCCAAGAGGGCGGGCAGGCCTCCTACGAGCAGTACTTC	CASSQEGGQASYEQYF
TRBV12-2	TRBJ2-1	.	.	TGTGCAAGTCGCTGCCGCGGGGGGAATCACAAATCTGAGCAGTTCTTC	CASRCRGGNHKSEQFF
TRBV5-1	TRBJ1-1	.	few	TGCGCCAGCAGCTTGGACAGACAGAACACTGAAGCTTTCTTT	CASSLDRQNTEAFF
TRBV4-3	TRBJ2-7	.	.	TGCGCCAGCAGATCACTCGGGGGAGGCGAGCAGTACTTC	CASRSLGGGEQYF
TRBV6-5	TRBJ2-3	TRBD2	.	TGTGCCAGCAGTTACTCAGCGGGAGACACAGATACGCAGTATTTT	CASSYSAGDTDTQYF
TRBV2	TRBJ2-3	.	.	TGTGCCAGCATTCTTATTAGCACAGATACGCAGTATTTT	CASILISTDTQYF
TRBV29-1	TRBJ1-4	.	once	TGCAGCGTTGGGCAGGATAATGAAAAACTGTTTTTT	CSVGQDNEKLFF
TRBV15	TRBJ1-4	.	.	TGTGCCACCAGCAGAGATCGGGGGGCGGGGGAAAAACTGTTTTTT	CATSRDRGAGEKLFF
TRBV28	TRBJ1-2	.	.	TGTGCCAGCAGTTTGCTGGGGGGATATGGCTACACCTTC	CASSLLGGYGYTF
TRBV4-2	TRBJ1-5	TRBD1	.	TGTGCCAGCAGCCAAGATAGGGACAGGGGAGTGAGCAATGGTCAGCCCCAGCATTTT	CASSQDRDRGVSNGQPQHF
TRBV19	TRBJ2-2	TRBD2	.	TGTGCCAGTAGTATAGGACTAGCGGGGGGCCTGAGGAGCGGGGAGCTGTTTTTT	CASSIGLAGGLRSGELFF
TRBV7-9	TRBJ1-2	.	.	TGTGCCAGCAGCTTACCGACCTCTAGCCCTAACTATGGCTACACCTTC	CASSLPTSSPNYGYTF
TRBV7-9	TRBJ1-5	.	.	TGTTCCAGCAGCTACGGGAGTCAGCCCCAGCATTTT	CSSSYGSQPQHF